The rows below give T cell receptor beta chains drawn from one sample of a study of T cell responses to AZD1222 COVID-19 vaccine. The table came from immunoSEQ multiplex PCR; TCRdb's copy has only in-frame clones and leaves some out. The sample yields tens of thousands of clones, approximately 84% seen once. The material sequenced was peripheral blood, taken on day 0 of AZD1222 vaccination. The receptors originated from an adult in good health. The CDR3 runs from the conserved cysteine through the conserved F or W. A D gene is named only where the DNA matches it firmly. Size is omitted from some rows. Given values are once, few, many or a class for expanded clones.

D gene	clone size	V gene	J gene	CDR3 DNA	CDR3 protein
NA	once	TRBV7-7	TRBJ2-5	TGTGCTAGCAGTCCCAACGCGGTGAAAGGGGAGACCCAGTACTTC	CASSPNAVKGETQYF
NA	NA	TRBV5-6	TRBJ1-4	TGTGCCAGCAGCTTGGCCACAGGATCCGGTGAAAAACTGTTTTTT	CASSLATGSGEKLFF
NA	NA	TRBV5-1	TRBJ2-7	TGCGCCAGCAGCTTGGGACTAGGAACCTCCTACGAGCAGTACTTC	CASSLGLGTSYEQYF
TRBD2	NA	TRBV7-2	TRBJ2-2	TGTGCCAGCGGAAGACTAGCGGCCGCGAACACCGGGGAGCTGTTTTTT	CASGRLAAANTGELFF
NA	NA	TRBV6-5	TRBJ1-2	TGTGCCACCAGAGGGCAGGGCTTAAACTATGGCTACACCTTC	CATRGQGLNYGYTF
NA	NA	TRBV3-1/TRBV3-2	TRBJ1-5	TGTGCCAGCAGCCGGGACATCAGCAATCAGCCCCAGCATTTT	CASSRDISNQPQHF
NA	once	TRBV28	TRBJ1-1	TGTGCCAGCAGTCCCTCCGGGAGGCGCGAAGCTTTCTTT	CASSPSGRREAFF
NA	NA	TRBV7-9	TRBJ1-2	TGTGCCAGCAGCTTAGCGACGAATTTTGGCTACACCTTC	CASSLATNFGYTF
NA	NA	TRBV28	TRBJ1-3	TGTGCCAGCAGTTTACTTCGACGGCAATCTGGAAACACCATATATTTT	CASSLLRRQSGNTIYF
NA	NA	TRBV14	TRBJ2-3	TGTGCCAGCAGCCAAGAGGTCCAGGCGACAGATACGCAGTATTTT	CASSQEVQATDTQYF